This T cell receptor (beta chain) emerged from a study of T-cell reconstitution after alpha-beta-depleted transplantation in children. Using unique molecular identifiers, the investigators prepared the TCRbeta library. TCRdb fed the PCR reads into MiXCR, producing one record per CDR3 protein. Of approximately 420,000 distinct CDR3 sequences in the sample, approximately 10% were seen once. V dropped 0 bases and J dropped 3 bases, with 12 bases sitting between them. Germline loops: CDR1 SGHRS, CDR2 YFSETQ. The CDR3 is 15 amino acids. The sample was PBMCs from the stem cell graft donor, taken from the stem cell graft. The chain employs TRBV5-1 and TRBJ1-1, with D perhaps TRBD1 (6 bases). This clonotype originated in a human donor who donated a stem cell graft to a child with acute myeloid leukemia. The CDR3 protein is CASSLALSGDTEAFF. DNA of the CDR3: TGCGCCAGCAGCTTGGCCCTCTCAGGGGACACTGAAGCTTTCTTT.